This T cell receptor (beta chain) came from a study of T-cell memory formation after mild COVID-19. Study results and limitations: Clones that shrank (day 15 to 85) were balanced CD4/CD8, whereas later expanders leaned CD4+. Pre-infection memory already had some responding clones, implying cross-reactive memory joined.

As for this clonotype: The antigen is not known.

TCRdb reanalysed the 5' RACE reads using MiXCR and keeps one entry per CDR3 protein. The sample has some 450,000 distinct CDR3 sequences, over 15% seen once. The TCR was taken from a man aged 18 to 35 who had mild COVID-19 (a few samples of this study predate the infection). Cell type and time point are not known. The sequenced sample consisted of PBMCs or a T cell subset sorted from them (not recorded which).

DNA for the CDR3: TGTGCCAGCAGCTTGGGTTTGGGAGGTAGGCAGCCCCAGCATTTT. The encoded protein is CASSLGLGGRQPQHF. This chain links TRBV5-5 with TRBJ1-5; no definite D call. The CDR3 loop spans 15 amino acids. V lost 0 bases and J 7 bases, leaving 14 bases between the germline ends. Germline values: CDR1 SGHKS, CDR2 YYEKEE (reference sequence).